These 29 T cell receptor beta chains came from one sample sequenced in a study of PD-1 blockade in classical Hodgkin lymphoma. Clones were read by immunoSEQ multiplex PCR, and TCRdb kept only the in-frame ones, dropping some. The table includes about 4,000 clones, roughly 70% detected once. The time point: cycle 4 day 1 (C4D1), after less than 7 weeks of nivolumab. Relapses following autologous stem cell transplantation were seen in all patients, with brentuximab vedotin exposure varying. The sample in question was peripheral blood mononuclear cells (PBMCs), obtained before the fourth cycle of nivolumab. The receptor set was obtained from a human donor with classical Hodgkin lymphoma.

This clone was detected a few times. The chain recombines TRBV20-1 with TRBJ1-1; D gene uncertain. This CDR3 contains 11 residues. Trimming took 3 bases from V and 0 from J, leaving 2 bases between them. Per germline, CDR1 DFQATT and CDR2 SNEGSKA (reference sequence). The CDR3: CSASMNTEAFF. Written as DNA, the CDR3 is TGCAGTGCTAGCATGAACACTGAAGCTTTCTTT.

Only a few counts were recorded for this clone. This rearrangement joins TRBV4-2 to TRBJ1-5; D is possibly TRBD1 (6 bases). This CDR3 comprises 15 residues. CDR1 is LGHNA, CDR2 YNFKEQ, per germline. V was clipped by 5 bases and J by 0 bases, with 11 bases between them. CDR3 protein: CASSWTDNSNQPQHF. The CDR3 DNA reads TGTGCCAGCAGCTGGACAGATAATAGCAATCAGCCCCAGCATTTT.

The V and J genes are TRBV6-1 and TRBJ1-2; the D is unclear. The V end lost 10 bases, the J end lost 3 bases, and 12 bases lay between the germline ends. The CDR3 totals 12 residues. Germline-derived CDR1 and CDR2 are MNHNS and SASEGT. CDR3 in amino acids: CAIPANYYGYTF. For the CDR3, the DNA is TGTGCCATACCGGCGAACTACTATGGCTACACCTTC.

By proportion, this clone is large. The chain is built from TRBV6-5 and TRBJ1-1; D is ambiguous. With 8 bases removed from V and 0 bases from J, the gap between germline ends came to 10 bases. This CDR3 has 13 amino acids. Looked up from germline, CDR1 is MNHEY and CDR2 is SVGAGI. In nucleotides, the CDR3 is TGTGCCAGCCGAAAACACCTGAACACTGAAGCTTTCTTT. Amino acid sequence: CASRKHLNTEAFF.

The rearrangement uses TRBV4-2 and TRBJ1-2, with TRBD1 as a possible D gene (5 bases). Trimming took off 3 bases at V and 4 bases at J, with 12 bases between the two ends. Germline CDR1 reads LGHNA; CDR2 reads YNFKEQ. The CDR3 is 14 amino acids. CDR3 DNA sequence: TGTGCCAGCAGCCAGGGGCTCGGAGTCTATGGCTACACCTTC. It is translated as CASSQGLGVYGYTF.

The chain joins TRBV7-2 to TRBJ2-5; D tentatively reads TRBD1 or TRBD2 (5 bases each). The CDR3 contains 14 residues. V gave up 5 bases and J gave up 1 base, with 11 bases separating them. In germline, CDR1 is SGHTA, CDR2 FQGNSA. Here the CDR3 DNA reads TGTGCCAGCAGCCCGGGACGCGTCCAAGAGACCCAGTACTTC. Its translation is CASSPGRVQETQYF.

This clone occurred once. The J gene is TRBJ2-5, the V gene TRBV18, with 7 bases aligning to TRBD1. V lost 5 bases, J lost 0 bases, and 0 bases stayed unmatched. Germline V lookup: CDR1 KGHSH, CDR2 LQKENI. There are 13 residues in the CDR3. This CDR3 reads CASSDRDQETQYF. The CDR3 DNA follows: TGTGCCAGCTCAGACAGGGACCAAGAGACCCAGTACTTC.

The chain combines TRBV7-9 with TRBJ1-4; unclear D gene. Trimming took 6 bases from V and 8 from J, leaving 16 bases between them. Germline loops: CDR1 SEHNR, CDR2 FQNEAQ (reference sequence). The CDR3 covers 14 residues. The CDR3 protein is CASRPGGSHEKLFF. DNA for the CDR3: TGTGCCAGCAGGCCGGGTGGGAGCCACGAAAAACTGTTTTTT. The variable domain in full, with the rest retrieved from reference TRBV7-9 and TRBJ1-4, is DTGVSQNPRHKITKRGQNVTFRCDPISEHNRLYWYRQTLGQGPEFLTYFQNEAQLEKSRLLSDRFSAERPKGSFSTLEIQRTEQGDSAMYLCASRPGGSHEKLFFGSGTQLSVL.

The chain has TRBV11-1 and TRBJ2-5; D is possibly TRBD2 (6 bases). The CDR3 length is 14 residues. Germline CDR1 and CDR2: SGHAT and FQDESV (reference sequence). The V and J ends lost 5 bases and 5 bases respectively, with 15 bases between them. The CDR3 loop is CASSTGTGKETQYF. CDR3 nucleotide sequence: TGTGCCAGCAGCACCGGGACTGGCAAGGAGACCCAGTACTTC.

V and J are TRBV28 and TRBJ2-7; 7 bases map to TRBD2. This CDR3 spans 15 amino acids. Germline V CDR1 and CDR2: MDHEN, SYDVKM. Trimming at V came to 7 bases and at J to 2 bases, leaving 11 bases not matched to a gene. The CDR3 DNA reads as TGTGCCAGCAACCGGGGCGGGAGCCTAACCTACGAGCAGTACTTC. The encoded protein is CASNRGGSLTYEQYF. The whole variable domain, remainder taken from reference TRBV28 and TRBJ2-7, is DVKVTQSSRYLVKRTGEKVFLECVQDMDHENMFWYRQDPGLGLRLIYFSYDVKMKEKGDIPEGYSVSREKKERFSLILESASTNQTSMYLCASNRGGSLTYEQYFGPGTRLTVT.

CDR3 sequence reads: CASSQDRDSNQPQHF. The DNA of the CDR3 is TGTGCCAGCAGCCAGGACAGGGATAGCAATCAGCCCCAGCATTTT. V is TRBV4-2 and J is TRBJ1-5; 8 bases align to TRBD1. The V gene's germline CDR1 is LGHNA and CDR2 YNFKEQ. With 3 bases clipped from V and 0 bases from J, the junction kept 1 base outside the gene matches. The CDR3 is made up of 15 amino acids.

The rearrangement links TRBV11-2 to TRBJ1-5, with 7 nucleotides matching TRBD1. The V gene's germline CDR1 is SGHAT and CDR2 FQNNGV. J was trimmed by 5 bases and V by 4 bases; bases with no gene match: 2. This CDR3 has 13 residues. The CDR3 here is CASSSTGDQPQHF. CDR3 DNA sequence: TGTGCCAGCAGCTCTACAGGGGATCAGCCCCAGCATTTT.

CDR3: CAWSKGAQETQYF. The CDR3 region has the DNA TGTGCCTGGAGTAAGGGGGCCCAAGAGACCCAGTACTTC. This chain links TRBV30 with TRBJ2-5; 7 bases are shared with TRBD1. CDR3 length: 13 amino acids. With V trimmed by 2 bases and J by 1 base, 1 base remained unmatched. CDR1 is GTSNPN and CDR2 is SVGIG in the germline V gene (reference sequence).

Only one count was recorded for this clone. The rearrangement joins TRBV6-5 to TRBJ1-5; D not certain. The CDR3 has 14 residues. Trimming took off 6 bases at V and 6 bases at J, with 15 bases between the two ends. CDR1 is MNHEY and CDR2 is SVGAGI in the germline V gene. This CDR3 reads CASRNLRSAQPQHF. The CDR3 coding sequence is TGTGCCAGCAGAAACCTGAGGTCTGCTCAGCCCCAGCATTTT.

The V and J genes are TRBV27 and TRBJ1-5, with TRBD1 as a possible D gene (5 bases). Trimming pared 2 bases from V and 4 bases from J, leaving 15 bases between. This CDR3 contains 16 residues. Germline CDR1 is MNHEY and CDR2 is SMNVEV (reference sequence). CDR3: CASSLHATAINQPQHF. The CDR3 coding sequence is TGTGCCAGCAGTTTACATGCGACAGCAATTAATCAGCCCCAGCATTTT.

V and J are TRBV5-6 and TRBJ2-3; TRBD2 might be the D (6 bases). CDR1 is SGHDT, CDR2 YYEEEE, per germline. V was cut by 6 bases and J by 2 bases, with 19 bases left in between. The CDR3 runs 16 residues. The DNA for the CDR3 is TGTGCCAGCACTCGAGTTGGGGCGGGAAACACAGATACGCAGTATTTT. Protein product: CASTRVGAGNTDTQYF. The variable domain in full, completed from reference TRBV5-6 and TRBJ2-3, reads DAGVTQSPTHLIKTRGQQVTLRCSPKSGHDTVSWYQQALGQGPQFIFQYYEEEERQRGNFPDRFSGHQFPNYSSELNVNALLLGDSALYLCASTRVGAGNTDTQYFGPGTRLTVL.

The V call is TRBV7-8, the J call TRBJ1-4; TRBD1 aligns across 9 bases. Germline V gene lookup returns CDR1 SGHVS and CDR2 FQNEAQ. The ends lost 6 bases at V and 10 bases at J; junction bases unmatched: 24. This CDR3 is 19 amino acids long. In nucleotides, the CDR3 is TGTGCCAGCAGAGAAAGCCCGGGACAGGGTGGTCCCGGGCTGGGAAAACTGTTTTTT. Translating gives CASRESPGQGGPGLGKLFF.

This clone was counted once. The chain uses TRBV10-1 and TRBJ1-2, with no clear D. This CDR3 is built from 14 residues. With 4 bases removed from V and 4 bases from J, the gap between germline ends came to 13 bases. Germline CDR1 and CDR2: WNHNN and SYGVQD (reference sequence). The CDR3 is CASSGVFGSYGYTF. The CDR3, as DNA: TGCGCCAGCAGTGGTGTATTCGGGTCCTATGGCTACACCTTC.

Comment on this clone: A read error may explain this, as a much larger clone is one base away. The rearrangement joins TRBV5-1 to TRBJ2-7, with 12 nucleotides matching TRBD2. The length of the CDR3 is 15 residues. Trimming at V came to 4 bases and at J to 3 bases, leaving 5 bases not matched to a gene. Germline V gene data show CDR1 as SGHRS and CDR2 as YFSETQ. The CDR3 spells CASSPRTSGDYEQYF. The CDR3 DNA is TGCGCCAGCAGCCCCCGGACTAGCGGGGACTACGAGCAGTACTTC.

The CDR3 region is CASSSAGGDTGELFF. The DNA for the CDR3 is TGTGCCAGCAGCTCTGCGGGGGGGGACACCGGGGAGCTGTTTTTT. This chain connects TRBV6-5 to TRBJ2-2, with 9 bases aligning to TRBD2. This CDR3 region has 15 residues. V was pared by 6 bases and J by 3 bases, with 5 bases of the junction left unmatched. Germline V gene data show CDR1 as MNHEY and CDR2 as SVGAGI.

This clone has only a few counts. The chain joins TRBV7-3 to TRBJ2-1; 8 bases fit TRBD2. J lost 6 bases, V lost 1 base, and 2 bases had no gene match. This CDR3 contains 14 residues. Germline V gene data show CDR1 as SGHTA and CDR2 as FQGTGA. CDR3 nucleotides: TGTGCCAGCAGCTTAATGGGGACTAGCAATGAGCAGTTCTTC. It is translated as CASSLMGTSNEQFF. Based on the CDR3 plus reference TRBV7-3 and TRBJ2-1, the full variable domain is GAGVSQTPSNKVTEKGKYVELRCDPISGHTALYWYRQSLGQGPEFLIYFQGTGAADDSGLPNDRFFAVRPEGSVSTLKIQRTERGDSAVYLCASSLMGTSNEQFFGPGTRLTVL.

The chain uses TRBV9 and TRBJ1-3, with TRBD1 identical over 7 bases. The CDR3 is made up of 23 amino acids. The germline V gene encodes CDR1 SGDLS and CDR2 YYNGEE. V lost 0 bases and J lost 0; bases outside the gene matches: 24. The CDR3 DNA reads as TGTGCCAGCAGCGTAGGCCCCGGGGGACTCGGGAGGGGACAGCGAGACTCTGGAAACACCATATATTTT. Translated, it gives CASSVGPGGLGRGQRDSGNTIYF. Full variable domain (missing parts from reference TRBV9 and TRBJ1-3): DSGVTQTPKHLITATGQRVTLRCSPRSGDLSVYWYQQSLDQGLQFLIQYYNGEERAKGNILERFSAQQFPDLHSELNLSSLELGDSALYFCASSVGPGGLGRGQRDSGNTIYFGEGSWLTVV.

As regards this clone: A much larger clone differs by one base, so this may be a read error. The rearrangement uses TRBV21-1 and TRBJ1-1; the table names TRBD1, a call not compared with the DNA. TRBV21-1 is labeled a pseudogene. The CDR3 has 13 residues. The CDR3 here is CASSGRLNTEAFF. The CDR3 DNA reads as TGTGCCAGCAGCGGGCGTTTGAACACTGAAGCTTTCTTT.

J is TRBJ2-1 and V is TRBV9; 10 nucleotides agree with TRBD2. The ends lost 3 bases at V and 8 bases at J; junction bases unmatched: 5. The CDR3 has 14 amino acids. In germline, CDR1 is SGDLS, CDR2 YYNGEE. The CDR3: CASSASGSNDEQFF. CDR3 DNA: TGTGCCAGCAGCGCTAGCGGGAGTAACGATGAGCAGTTCTTC. Combining the CDR3 with reference TRBV9 and TRBJ2-1 gives the whole variable domain DSGVTQTPKHLITATGQRVTLRCSPRSGDLSVYWYQQSLDQGLQFLIQYYNGEERAKGNILERFSAQQFPDLHSELNLSSLELGDSALYFCASSASGSNDEQFFGPGTRLTVL.

This chain links TRBV27 with TRBJ2-7; perhaps D is TRBD1 or TRBD2 (5 bases each). V was pared by 3 bases and J by 2 bases, with 14 bases between. Germline assignment: CDR1 MNHEY and CDR2 SMNVEV (reference sequence). The CDR3 consists of 15 residues. CDR3 bases: TGTGCCAGCAGTTTTCGTTCCCAGGGACCCTACGAGCAGTACTTC. Translating it yields CASSFRSQGPYEQYF.

This clone was seen once. V gene TRBV5-5 combines with J gene TRBJ1-5, with D possibly TRBD1 on 6 matching bases. Germline CDR1 SGHKS, CDR2 YYEKEE (reference sequence). Trimming cost V 0 bases and J 6 bases, with 10 bases left between them. This CDR3 spans 14 amino acids. The CDR3, as DNA: TGTGCCAGCAGCTTGGGGTTAGGGGGTCAGCCCCAGCATTTT. As protein: CASSLGLGGQPQHF. The entire variable domain, with the rest obtained from reference TRBV5-5 and TRBJ1-5, is as follows: DAGVTQSPTHLIKTRGQQVTLRCSPISGHKSVSWYQQVLGQGPQFIFQYYEKEERGRGNFPDRFSARQFPNYSSELNVNALLLGDSALYLCASSLGLGGQPQHFGDGTRLSIL.

The V gene is TRBV7-9, the J gene TRBJ1-1; the D gene is possibly TRBD1 (6 bases). CDR1 is SEHNR, CDR2 FQNEAQ, per germline (reference sequence). The CDR3 is 13 residues long. Deletions cut 6 bases from V and 8 bases from J, with 16 bases between. CDR3 DNA sequence: TGTGCCAGCAGTCAAAAGCGGACAGACGAAGCTTTCTTT. Its translation is CASSQKRTDEAFF.

This clone has just a few counts. The chain has TRBV11-2 and TRBJ2-1; D not resolved. This CDR3 has 14 amino acids. Germline CDR1 is SGHAT and CDR2 is FQNNGV. Deletions cut 0 bases from V and 4 bases from J, with 7 bases between. The CDR3 DNA reads as TGTGCCAGCAGCTTAGATGGTGGGTACAATGAGCAGTTCTTC. Translated: CASSLDGGYNEQFF.

The chain uses TRBV5-1 and TRBJ2-7; D may be TRBD1 or TRBD2 (5 bases each). CDR1 is SGHRS, CDR2 YFSETQ, per germline. This CDR3 comprises 18 residues. The germline V and J ends were trimmed by 4 bases and 3 bases, with 26 bases remaining between them. CDR3 bases: TGCGCCAGCAGCCTATTCCTAGAGAAATCCGGGGCCGGCTACGAGCAGTACTTC. It encodes CASSLFLEKSGAGYEQYF.